The rows below give T cell receptor beta chains drawn from one sample of a study of blood T cell repertoires in COVID-19. Here immunoSEQ multiplex PCR was the method, and the copy in TCRdb shows in-frame clones only, minus some. In the table there are about 250,000 clones, around four fifths of which are singletons. Sample: peripheral blood. Receptors were obtained from a man older than 75 with acute or convalescent COVID-19. The CDR3 runs from the conserved cysteine through the conserved F or W. A D gene is named only where the DNA matches it firmly. Not every row has a clone size; where given, it reads once, few, many or a size class.

J,size,V,D,CDR3,DNA
TRBJ2-5,NA,TRBV7-9,NA,CASSLVQLETQYF,TGTGCCAGCAGCTTAGTCCAGTTAGAGACCCAGTACTTC
TRBJ1-5,once,TRBV7-2,NA,CASSPRGGARHHNQPQHF,TGTGCCAGCAGCCCACGAGGGGGGGCGCGACATCACAATCAGCCCCAGCATTTT
TRBJ1-1,NA,TRBV21-1,NA,CASSKGSEGRGDSINTEAFF,TGTGCCAGCAGCAAAGGGTCCGAGGGCAGGGGGGACTCGATTAACACTGAAGCTTTCTTT
TRBJ2-5,NA,TRBV6-1,TRBD1,CASSDRGLVETQYF,TGTGCCAGCAGTGACAGGGGGCTCGTAGAGACCCAGTACTTC
TRBJ1-2,NA,TRBV3-1/TRBV3-2,NA,CASSQVVGRDGYTF,TGTGCCAGCAGCCAAGTTGTGGGTCGGGATGGCTACACCTTC
TRBJ2-1,NA,TRBV19,TRBD2,CASSISGGLYNEQFF,TGTGCCAGTAGTATTAGCGGGGGGCTATACAATGAGCAGTTCTTC
TRBJ2-1,NA,TRBV10-3,TRBD2,CAIRGSGGDSRNEQFF,TGTGCCATCCGGGGTAGCGGGGGGGACTCTCGCAATGAGCAGTTCTTC
TRBJ2-2,once,TRBV3-1/TRBV3-2,NA,CASSQEGFLGGGELFF,TGTGCCAGCAGCCAAGAAGGGTTTTTAGGGGGCGGGGAGCTGTTTTTT
TRBJ2-1,NA,TRBV6-1,TRBD1,CASSESTGGRDEQFF,TGTGCCAGCAGTGAATCGACAGGGGGCAGGGATGAGCAGTTCTTC
TRBJ1-2,NA,TRBV6-5,TRBD1,CASSPTPATGRGYTF,TGTGCCAGCAGTCCAACTCCGGCGACAGGGAGAGGCTACACCTTC
TRBJ1-1,NA,TRBV14,TRBD1,CASSQDPGGVSEAFF,TGTGCCAGCAGCCAAGATCCAGGGGGCGTCTCTGAAGCTTTCTTT
TRBJ2-3,NA,TRBV6-5,TRBD1,CASSLDRADTQYF,TGTGCCAGCAGTTTGGACAGGGCAGATACGCAGTATTTT
TRBJ2-2,NA,TRBV2,NA,CASSQRRISNTGELFF,TGTGCCAGCAGCCAAAGGAGGATATCGAACACCGGGGAGCTGTTTTTT
TRBJ2-2,NA,TRBV2,TRBD1,CASRADRAGTGELFF,TGTGCCAGCAGAGCGGACAGGGCAGGCACCGGGGAGCTGTTTTTT
TRBJ2-7,NA,TRBV27,TRBD1,CASSPQGQILAEQYF,TGTGCCAGCAGCCCTCAGGGACAGATTCTCGCCGAGCAGTACTTC
TRBJ2-5,NA,TRBV19,TRBD1,CASSVGTGQETQYF,TGTGCCAGTAGTGTCGGGACAGGGCAAGAGACCCAGTACTTC
TRBJ2-7,NA,TRBV11-2,TRBD1,CASSPPGQRVYEQYF,TGTGCCAGCAGCCCCCCGGGACAGAGAGTCTACGAGCAGTACTTC
TRBJ1-5,NA,TRBV19,TRBD1,CASQPTGASNNQPQHF,TGTGCCAGTCAACCCACAGGGGCTTCAAATAATCAGCCCCAGCATTTT
TRBJ1-5,NA,TRBV5-4,NA,CASSLGGTSNQPQHF,TGTGCCAGCAGCCTCGGGGGGACTAGCAATCAGCCCCAGCATTTT
TRBJ2-1,NA,TRBV11-3,NA,CASSLDRRPYNEQFF,TGTGCCAGCAGCTTAGATCGGAGGCCCTACAATGAGCAGTTCTTC